This note documents a single T cell receptor (beta chain) sequence. Its antigen remains unidentified. Time point defined: week 35, safety follow-up. It was 300 ug of mutant IDH1 20-mer peptide that made up each vaccine dose, given with topical imiquimod. The record originates from a study of a mutant IDH1 vaccine in newly diagnosed glioma. Overall study: Vaccination followed radiotherapy alone by 4-6 weeks, or accompanied temozolomide cycles. Patients' prior therapy spanned radiotherapy, temozolomide, or both; most underwent both.

The CDR3 consists of 13 residues. V lost 5 bases and J lost 1, with 8 bases in between. CDR1 is LNHDA, CDR2 SQIVND, per germline (reference sequence). Profiling relied on immunoSEQ multiplex PCR, and the TCRdb table lists in-frame clones only, not all of them. This sample has 35,000 to 50,000 clones, with 65% to 90% found just once. The V gene is TRBV19, the J gene TRBJ1-1; no definite D call. This TCR was recovered from a woman aged 45-65 years with glioma. The source was PBMCs, collected from a glioma patient whose treatment included an IDH1 peptide vaccine. The CDR3 DNA sequence: TGTGCCAGTAGTTCCATGGGGAACACTGAAGCTTTCTTT. It translates to CASSSMGNTEAFF. Full variable domain (outside the CDR3, taken from reference TRBV19 and TRBJ1-1): DGGITQSPKYLFRKEGQNVTLSCEQNLNHDAMYWYRQDPGQGLRLIYYSQIVNDFQKGDIAEGYSVSREKKESFPLTVTSAQKNPTAFYLCASSSMGNTEAFFGQGTRLTVV.